This T cell receptor beta chain was documented in a study of cytomegalovirus exposure and HLA in healthy donors. This CDR3 contains 15 residues. Germline CDR1 SGHNT, CDR2 YYREEE (reference sequence). Trimming took 4 bases from V and 2 from J; bases not matched to a gene: 8. Here immunoSEQ multiplex PCR was the method, and the copy in TCRdb shows in-frame clones only, minus some. The table shows 200,000 or so clones, with roughly 84% occurring only once. This TCR was sampled from a man younger than 35 in good health and CMV-seropositive. The specimen was PBMCs. The chain carries TRBV5-4 and TRBJ2-7; 8 bases agree with TRBD1. The CDR3 coding sequence is TGTGCCAGCAGCCCGTACCGGGACAGGCCCTACGAGCAGTACTTC. It yields the protein CASSPYRDRPYEQYF.